The sequence of this T cell receptor (beta chain) was determined in a study of T cell responses to AZD1222 COVID-19 vaccine. Overall study findings and caveats: Repertoires were obtained solely post-peak T cell response. Spike-specific TCRs gained breadth and depth after people received two AZD1222 doses.

Notes on this clone: Its specificity is not known.

CDR3 length: 18 residues. Germline V CDR1 and CDR2: SGHRS, YFSETQ. V gave up 4 bases and J gave up 0 bases, with 20 bases separating them. Sequencing used immunoSEQ multiplex PCR; TCRdb keeps in-frame clones, though not all of them. Among over 65,000 clones listed, approximately 78% were seen once. The specimen was peripheral blood, collected on day 0 of AZD1222 vaccination. The sequence derives from an adult in good health. This chain joins TRBV5-1 and TRBJ2-4, with D possibly being TRBD2 (6 bases). The CDR3 region has the DNA TGCGCCAGCAGCGATCCCCCCCGGGACTCACTAGCCAAAAACATTCAGTACTTC. Its protein is CASSDPPRDSLAKNIQYF.